These 30 T cell receptor beta chains were all obtained from the same sample, sequenced in a study of blood T cells in healthy people across ages. Using a J-beta primer mix together with a sample-barcoded 5' primer, a second PCR was run for roughly 6 to 12 cycles. TCRdb re-analysed the 5' RACE reads in MiXCR, keeping a single row per CDR3 protein. The repertoire holds roughly 1.6 million distinct CDR3 sequences, with around 35% as singletons. Sequenced input: blood. These receptors were obtained from a young woman in good health.

A few counts support this clonotype. The chain uses TRBV27 and TRBJ2-1; tentative D call: TRBD1 (6 bases). This CDR3 is 16 amino acids long. V was trimmed by 7 bases and J by 6 bases, leaving 22 bases between them. Germline V gives CDR1 MNHEY, CDR2 SMNVEV (reference sequence). The CDR3 nucleotides are TGTGCCAGCATCCCCCTGACAGGAATCACGGGCAATGAGCAGTTCTTC. This codes for CASIPLTGITGNEQFF.

This clonotype was counted at least ten times. The rearrangement links TRBV7-3 to TRBJ2-1, with D possibly being TRBD2 (6 bases). Trimming pared 2 bases from V and 5 bases from J, leaving 10 bases between. The CDR3 extends over 14 amino acids. Germline CDR1 SGHTA, CDR2 FQGTGA. CDR3 in DNA: TGTGCCAGCAGCTTAGCGGGGTCCGACAATGAGCAGTTCTTC. Translating it yields CASSLAGSDNEQFF.

The chain joins TRBV12-3 or TRBV12-4 to TRBJ2-3, with 12 bases lining up with TRBD1. The V gene end was trimmed by 4 bases and the J gene end by 1 base; junction bases not matched to a gene: 3. The CDR3 runs 16 residues. The CDR3 DNA reads TGTGCCAGCAGTTCGGGACAGGGGGCCGGCACAGATACGCAGTATTTT. Protein sequence: CASSSGQGAGTDTQYF.

This clonotype was counted ten times or more. The J gene is TRBJ1-6, the V gene TRBV6-6; D is unresolved. The CDR3 contains 14 residues. V was pared by 6 bases and J by 7 bases, with 13 bases between. Germline-derived CDR1 and CDR2 are MNHNY and SVGAGI (reference sequence). The chain's CDR3 is CASRPTEGNSPLHF. The CDR3 coding sequence is TGTGCCAGCAGGCCGACGGAAGGGAATTCACCCCTCCACTTT.

There are a few counts of this clonotype. The gene calls are TRBV7-2 and TRBJ2-7, with 11 bases lining up with TRBD2. This CDR3 has 15 amino acids. The germline CDR1 and CDR2 sequences are SGHTA and FQGNSA. After removal of 1 base from V and 5 bases from J, the junction contained 4 bases not matched to a gene. CDR3 residues: CASSLGVTSGDEQYF. The CDR3 nucleotides read TGTGCCAGCAGCTTAGGTGTGACTAGCGGGGACGAGCAGTACTTC. Variable domain in full (rest from reference TRBV7-2 and TRBJ2-7): GAGVSQSPSNKVTEKGKDVELRCDPISGHTALYWYRQSLGQGLEFLIYFQGNSAPDKSGLPSDRFSAERTGGSVSTLTIQRTQQEDSAVYLCASSLGVTSGDEQYFGPGTRLTVT.

The chain carries TRBV3-1 and TRBJ2-5, with a possible D match to TRBD1 (6 bases). Trimming stripped 0 bases from V and 9 bases from J, with 17 bases between. Looked up from germline, CDR1 is LGHDT and CDR2 is YNNKEL (reference sequence). CDR3 length: 15 amino acids. The CDR3 protein is CASSQDRGAFGAQYF. Here the CDR3 DNA reads TGTGCCAGCAGCCAAGACAGGGGCGCTTTTGGGGCCCAGTACTTC.

This clonotype was detected ten times or more. The chain links TRBV7-2 to TRBJ2-4; 8 bases agree with TRBD2. Germline-derived CDR1 and CDR2 are SGHTA and FQGNSA. CDR3 length equals 17 residues. With 3 bases clipped from V and 0 bases from J, the junction kept 7 bases outside the gene matches. CDR3 loop: CASSLVVGGVAKNIQYF. In DNA form, the CDR3 reads TGTGCCAGCAGCTTGGTCGTCGGGGGGGTAGCCAAAAACATTCAGTACTTC.

As to this clonotype: A read error is possible here, since a much larger clone lies one base away. The rearrangement links TRBV4-1 to TRBJ2-7; a possible D gene is TRBD1 (6 bases). The J call is doubtful: the DNA matches TRBJ2-5 better. CDR3 length equals 14 residues. Germline lookup yields CDR1 MGHRA and CDR2 YSYEKL. The CDR3 sequence is CASSARGEVETQYF. In DNA form, the CDR3 reads TGCGCCAGCAGCGCCAGGGGAGAGGTGGAGACCCAGTACTTC.

This clonotype appeared a few times. The chain joins TRBV2 to TRBJ2-7, with a possible D match to TRBD2 (6 bases). The CDR3 covers 15 residues. CDR1 is SNHLY and CDR2 is FYNNEI in the germline V gene. Trimming left V 3 bases short and J 7 bases short, with 19 bases between. The CDR3 DNA reads TGTGCCAGCAGTGAGGGGAGCGGGTCGGTCAGGGAGCAGTACTTC. It specifies CASSEGSGSVREQYF.

This clonotype was seen more than once but under ten times. V usage is TRBV29-1 and J usage is TRBJ1-2; TRBD1 matches 10 bases. J gave up 5 bases and V 3 bases, and 9 bases lay outside the gene matches. CDR1 is SQVTM and CDR2 is ANQGSEA in the germline V gene. The CDR3 is 15 residues long. CDR3 residues: CSVETGGASRYGYTF. The CDR3 region has the DNA TGCAGCGTTGAGACAGGGGGCGCTTCAAGGTATGGCTACACCTTC. Filled out from reference TRBV29-1 and TRBJ1-2, the complete variable domain reads SAVISQKPSRDICQRGTSLTIQCQVDSQVTMMFWYRQQPGQSLTLIATANQGSEATYESGFVIDKFPISRPNLTFSTLTVSNMSPEDSSIYLCSVETGGASRYGYTFGSGTRLTVV.

V gene TRBV27 combines with J gene TRBJ2-6; D remains ambiguous. CDR3 length: 16 amino acids. From germline, CDR1 is MNHEY and CDR2 SMNVEV (reference sequence). V lost 1 base and J 4 bases, leaving 11 bases between the germline ends. CDR3 sequence: CASSLYSFQGANVLTF. CDR3 sequence (DNA): TGTGCCAGCAGTTTATACTCATTTCAGGGGGCCAACGTCCTGACTTTC.

This chain links TRBV6-6 with TRBJ1-5; a possible D gene is TRBD1 (5 bases). With 0 bases removed from V and 9 bases from J, the gap between germline ends came to 18 bases. Germline V CDR1 and CDR2: MNHNY, SVGAGI (reference sequence). This CDR3 spans 16 amino acids. This CDR3 reads CASSYSTGLGDPPQHF. CDR3 bases: TGTGCCAGCAGTTACTCGACGGGGTTAGGGGATCCGCCCCAGCATTTT.

This clonotype was found a few times. This sequence joins TRBV6-2 or TRBV6-3 and TRBJ2-5; 7 positions agree with TRBD1. The CDR3 is 14 residues long. J gave up 11 bases and V 6 bases, and 15 bases lay outside the gene matches. Germline CDR1 and CDR2: MNHEY and SVGEGT. The CDR3 protein is CASSHDRARLVQYF. The CDR3 DNA sequence: TGTGCCAGCAGCCACGACAGGGCTCGCTTAGTGCAGTACTTC.

The table lists this clonotype with many counts. The chain employs TRBV7-9 and TRBJ2-1; 11 nucleotides line up with TRBD2. Looked up from germline, CDR1 is SEHNR and CDR2 is FQNEAQ (reference sequence). After removal of 5 bases from V and 6 bases from J, the junction contained 0 bases not matched to a gene. The CDR3 is 13 residues long. In DNA form, the CDR3 reads TGTGCCAGCAGCACTAGCGGGAGCAATGAGCAGTTCTTC. It specifies CASSTSGSNEQFF.

In its sample, this clonotype was seen once. The genes are TRBV5-1 and TRBJ2-7; 7 nucleotides line up with TRBD1. Germline V gives CDR1 SGHRS, CDR2 YFSETQ. After removal of 3 bases from V and 3 bases from J, the junction contained 15 bases not matched to a gene. The CDR3 extends over 17 amino acids. CDR3 coding DNA: TGCGCCAGCAGCTGGCCCCGTGAGGGGGCCCTCTACTACGAGCAGTACTTC. Amino acid sequence: CASSWPREGALYYEQYF.

The chain carries TRBV21-1 and TRBJ1-2; the DNA was not compared with TRBD1, the D call given in the table. TRBV21-1 corresponds to a pseudogene. The CDR3 spans 19 residues. The CDR3 bases are TGTGCCAGCAGCAAATCCCTTACCATGTCCGGGACAGGGGAGTGTGGCTACACCTTC. It encodes CASSKSLTMSGTGECGYTF.

This clonotype turned up a few times. CDR3 sequence: CASSFWTGGVGEQFF. CDR3 nucleotides: TGTGCCAGCAGCTTTTGGACAGGGGGGGTCGGTGAGCAGTTCTTC. This sequence joins TRBV7-9 and TRBJ2-1; 10 bases agree with TRBD1. CDR3 length: 15 amino acids. Per the germline V gene, CDR1 is SEHNR and CDR2 is FQNEAQ (reference sequence). Unmatched junction bases numbered 8, after V lost 3 bases and J lost 9 bases.

This chain connects TRBV6-5 to TRBJ1-1; D is unresolved. V was pared by 0 bases and J by 3 bases, with 14 bases between. CDR3 length: 16 residues. Germline values: CDR1 MNHEY, CDR2 SVGAGI. The CDR3 here is CASSYSVFRPDTEAFF. The CDR3 DNA sequence: TGTGCCAGCAGTTACTCGGTCTTCCGCCCGGACACTGAAGCTTTCTTT.

This clonotype was detected ten times or more. V usage is TRBV28 and J usage is TRBJ2-5; 9 nucleotides match TRBD2. This CDR3 has 19 residues. Germline V gene lookup returns CDR1 MDHEN and CDR2 SYDVKM. V was pared by 1 base and J by 3 bases, with 15 bases of the junction left unmatched. Here the CDR3 reads CASSLFLLAGPKEEETQYF. The CDR3 DNA reads TGTGCCAGCAGTTTATTTTTACTAGCGGGCCCTAAAGAGGAAGAGACCCAGTACTTC.

There are many counts of this clonotype. The rearrangement links TRBV7-2 to TRBJ1-2; D gene uncertain. The CDR3 sequence is 15 residues long. The germline V and J ends were trimmed by 5 bases and 5 bases, with 18 bases remaining between them. Germline CDR1 is SGHTA and CDR2 is FQGNSA. The CDR3 DNA is TGTGCCAGCAGCCCACCCGGAAGCAGAAGATATGGCTACACCTTC. As protein: CASSPPGSRRYGYTF.

In this sample, this clonotype turned up a few times. The chain joins TRBV29-1 to TRBJ2-2; D gene uncertain. Trimming removed 3 bases from V and 7 bases from J, with 15 bases in between. The length of the CDR3 is 14 residues. Germline V gene data show CDR1 as SQVTM and CDR2 as ANQGSEA. CDR3 residues: CSVDRGEASGELFF. CDR3 nucleotides: TGCAGCGTTGACCGCGGAGAAGCCAGCGGGGAGCTGTTTTTT.

The chain uses TRBV5-4 and TRBJ2-7; D possibly corresponds to TRBD1 (6 bases). V was pared by 4 bases and J by 4 bases, with 18 bases between. Germline V CDR1 and CDR2: SGHNT, YYREEE (reference sequence). This CDR3 spans 15 amino acids. The CDR3 sequence is CASSGSGTRFYEQYF. In DNA, the CDR3 is TGTGCCAGCAGCGGCTCCGGGACACGATTTTACGAGCAGTACTTC.

V usage is TRBV4-1 and J usage is TRBJ2-5; 8 bases are shared with TRBD1. V was clipped by 0 bases and J by 2 bases; unmatched bases: 5. CDR1 is MGHRA and CDR2 is YSYEKL in the germline V gene. This CDR3 has 16 residues. The CDR3 protein is CASSQDKRTGQETQYF. In DNA form, the CDR3 reads TGCGCCAGCAGCCAAGATAAGAGGACAGGGCAAGAGACCCAGTACTTC.

This clonotype has just a few counts. This sequence joins TRBV2 and TRBJ2-7; D remains unclear. V lost 3 bases to trimming and J lost 6 bases, with 12 bases between them. CDR3 length: 13 residues. From germline, CDR1 is SNHLY and CDR2 FYNNEI. This chain's CDR3 is CASSDFAGGEQYF. The CDR3 nucleotides read TGTGCCAGCAGTGACTTTGCTGGCGGCGAGCAGTACTTC.

This clonotype was seen a few times. V usage is TRBV6-2 or TRBV6-3 and J usage is TRBJ2-7; TRBD2 agrees at 9 bases. The J call may be mistaken, given a closer DNA end match to TRBJ2-5. The CDR3 runs 18 residues. Looked up from germline, CDR1 is MNHEY and CDR2 is SVGEGT. CDR3 DNA sequence: TGTGCCAGCAGTTACTCGAGTGTGGTAGCGGGGGCCCGGGAGACCCAGTACTTC. This sequence encodes CASSYSSVVAGARETQYF.

This clonotype was seen more than once but under ten times. The chain recombines TRBV5-1 with TRBJ1-2; D may be TRBD1 (5 bases). There are 14 residues in the CDR3. V gave up 7 bases and J gave up 6 bases, with 19 bases separating them. Germline V gene data show CDR1 as SGHRS and CDR2 as YFSETQ. The CDR3 region has the DNA TGCGCCAGCGGCCAGCTAGGGGAGGAAGATGGCTACACCTTC. This encodes CASGQLGEEDGYTF. The full variable domain, in which reference TRBV5-1 and TRBJ1-2 provide the parts outside the CDR3, is KAGVTQTPRYLIKTRGQQVTLSCSPISGHRSVSWYQQTPGQGLQFLFEYFSETQRNKGNFPGRFSGRQFSNSRSEMNVSTLELGDSALYLCASGQLGEEDGYTFGSGTRLTVV.

This chain uses TRBV6-2 or TRBV6-3 with TRBJ1-4; perhaps TRBD1 as D (5 bases). The CDR3 extends over 15 amino acids. The germline V and J ends were trimmed by 6 bases and 4 bases, with 15 bases remaining between them. The germline CDR1 and CDR2 sequences are MNHEY and SVGEGT. In DNA form, the CDR3 reads TGTGCCAGCAGGATACTAGGGACGGTTAATGAAAAACTGTTTTTT. Protein sequence: CASRILGTVNEKLFF.

The chain uses TRBV6-6 and TRBJ1-4; D gene ambiguous. Looked up from germline, CDR1 is MNHNY and CDR2 is SVGAGI (reference sequence). V was shortened by 3 bases and J by 7 bases, with 9 bases between the two germline ends. The length of the CDR3 is 13 residues. DNA for the CDR3: TGTGCCAGCAGTTATTATCGTTTTGAAAAACTGTTTTTT. The encoded protein is CASSYYRFEKLFF.

The chain is built from TRBV6-2 or TRBV6-3 and TRBJ2-7; D is unresolved. The ends were cut back, 3 bases at V and 6 bases at J, with 12 bases in the middle. This CDR3 comprises 13 residues. Germline loops: CDR1 MNHEY, CDR2 SVGEGT. CDR3 sequence (DNA): TGTGCCAGCAGTTATCCTGTAGGCGTCGAGCAGTACTTC. This codes for CASSYPVGVEQYF.

There are a few counts of this clonotype. This chain joins TRBV11-2 and TRBJ2-3; 7 bases map to TRBD2. V shed 5 bases, J shed 2 bases, and the junction held 19 bases outside the gene matches. The CDR3 consists of 19 residues. Looked up from germline, CDR1 is SGHAT and CDR2 is FQNNGV. In DNA form, the CDR3 reads TGTGCCAGCAGCCCCGGGGTCTCTAGGACTAGTGGTTCCACAGATACGCAGTATTTT. This encodes CASSPGVSRTSGSTDTQYF.